This TCR beta chain was observed in a study of glioma-infiltrating T cells after dendritic cell vaccination. Overall study context: Dendritic cell vaccination trial patients had either newly diagnosed or recurrent glioblastoma. Between about 2002 and 2013, patients got autologous tumor lysate-pulsed dendritic cell vaccines.

The CDR3 is 17 residues long. Germline loops: CDR1 KGHSH, CDR2 LQKENI. This clone appeared a few times. Germline is not matched at one junction end, which may reflect a read error. Primers: 60 V beta forward and 13 J beta reverse. The table came from immunoSEQ multiplex PCR; TCRdb's copy has only in-frame clones and leaves some out. The sample includes fewer than 25,000 clones, about four fifths of them seen just once. This sequence originates from a human donor with glioblastoma. Here the sequenced sample was blood, taken before dendritic cell vaccination. This chain connects TRBV18 to TRBJ2-5, with 7 bases that match TRBD2. CDR3 loop: CASSPRERDPLQDTQYF. CDR3 DNA: TGTGCCAGCTCACCACGAGAGCGGGATCCACTCCAAGATACCCAGTACTTC.